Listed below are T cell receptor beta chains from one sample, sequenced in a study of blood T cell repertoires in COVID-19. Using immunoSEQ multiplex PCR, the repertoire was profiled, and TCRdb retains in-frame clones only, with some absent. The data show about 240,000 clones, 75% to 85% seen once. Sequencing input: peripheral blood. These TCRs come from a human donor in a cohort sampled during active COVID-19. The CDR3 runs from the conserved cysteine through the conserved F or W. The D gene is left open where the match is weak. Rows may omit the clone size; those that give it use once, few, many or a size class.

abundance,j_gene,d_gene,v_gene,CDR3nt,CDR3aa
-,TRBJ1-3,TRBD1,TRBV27,TGTGCCAGCAGTCCCGGACAGGGGAGAAACACCATATATTTT,CASSPGQGRNTIYF
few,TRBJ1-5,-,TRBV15,TGTGCCACCGGTAGACAGACCAATCAGCCCCAGCATTTT,CATGRQTNQPQHF
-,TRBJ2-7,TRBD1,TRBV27,TGTGCCAGCAGTTTGACAGGGGGAACCTACGAGCAGTACTTC,CASSLTGGTYEQYF
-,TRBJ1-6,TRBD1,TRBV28,TGTGCCAGCAGGGAAGGGGGCACGAATTCACCCCTCCACTTT,CASREGGTNSPLHF
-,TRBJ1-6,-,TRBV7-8,TGTGCCAGCAGCTACGGACAGCATAATTCACCCCTCCACTTT,CASSYGQHNSPLHF
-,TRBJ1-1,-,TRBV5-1,TGCGCCAGCAGCTTAACCCAGGGTGGAACTGAAGCTTTCTTT,CASSLTQGGTEAFF
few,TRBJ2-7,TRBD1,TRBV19,TGTGCCAGTAGGGGCAACAGGGGGCCCTACGAGCAGTACTTC,CASRGNRGPYEQYF
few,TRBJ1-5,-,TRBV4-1,TGCGCCAGCAGCCAAGAGTTCAAAACCGCGAATCCTAATCAGCCCCAGCATTTT,CASSQEFKTANPNQPQHF
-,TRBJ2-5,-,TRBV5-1,TGCGCCAGCGGACGGAGTGGGGCCCAAGAGACCCAGTACTTC,CASGRSGAQETQYF
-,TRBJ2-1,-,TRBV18,TGTGCCAGCTCACCACCGTTTCAGGGCGGGGACAATGAGCAGTTCTTC,CASSPPFQGGDNEQFF
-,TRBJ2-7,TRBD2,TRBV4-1,TGCGCCAGCAGCCAACCGACTAGCGGGAGGCTTTACTACGAGCAGTACTTC,CASSQPTSGRLYYEQYF
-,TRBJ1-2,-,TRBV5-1,TGCGCCAGCACCTTTAATTCCGAGGCTAACTATGGCTACACCTTC,CASTFNSEANYGYTF
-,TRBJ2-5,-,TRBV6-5,TGTGCCAGCAGTTACTCGATTTTCGGGGCGGGGGAGACCCAGTACTTC,CASSYSIFGAGETQYF